Below, 28 T cell receptor beta chains from the same sample are listed, as sequenced in a study of blood T cell repertoires in COVID-19. The protocol was immunoSEQ multiplex PCR, while the TCRdb copy is restricted to in-frame clones and leaves out a portion. The sample contains approximately 65,000 clones, 88% of which appear only once. Sequencing used peripheral blood. Receptors originate from a human donor in a cohort sampled during active COVID-19.

The chain uses TRBV6-4 and TRBJ2-3, with a tentative D call TRBD1 (6 bases). Trimming removed 7 bases at V and 0 bases at J, with 14 bases between. Germline V lookup: CDR1 MRHNA, CDR2 SNTAGT. This CDR3 has 15 residues. In DNA form, the CDR3 reads TGTGCCAGCATGCGCAGGGGCCAGAGCACAGATACGCAGTATTTT. Translation: CASMRRGQSTDTQYF.

The V gene is TRBV11-2, the J gene TRBJ2-1; TRBD1 agrees at 7 bases. Germline V CDR1 and CDR2: SGHAT, FQNNGV. This CDR3 spans 17 amino acids. Germline trimming cut 5 bases from V and 0 bases from J; bases unmatched to any gene: 10. CDR3 DNA: TGTGCCAGCAGCCAGAACAGGGGACCGAGCTCCTACAATGAGCAGTTCTTC. Encoded protein: CASSQNRGPSSYNEQFF.

This chain joins TRBV11-2 and TRBJ2-7; 10 positions agree with TRBD1. This CDR3 spans 16 amino acids. J was trimmed by 4 bases and V by 5 bases; bases with no gene match: 11. CDR1 is SGHAT, CDR2 FQNNGV, per germline. This CDR3 reads CASSIGFRTGGYEQYF. The CDR3 DNA reads as TGTGCCAGCAGCATAGGGTTCCGGACAGGGGGGTACGAGCAGTACTTC.

The J gene is TRBJ1-3, the V gene TRBV30; D is perhaps TRBD1 (5 bases). Germline CDR1 reads GTSNPN; CDR2 reads SVGIG (reference sequence). The V and J ends lost 5 bases and 0 bases respectively, with 14 bases between them. The CDR3 spans 15 residues. CDR3 DNA: TGTGCCTGGGCTACAGGTGCGAGCTCTGGAAACACCATATATTTT. Translation: CAWATGASSGNTIYF.

The gene calls are TRBV7-9 and TRBJ2-3, with a possible D match to TRBD2 (6 bases). The CDR3 extends over 14 amino acids. Germline values: CDR1 SEHNR, CDR2 FQNEAQ (reference sequence). V shed 7 bases and J shed 1 base, with 12 bases lying between them. The chain's CDR3 is CASTSPGGTDTQYF. In DNA, the CDR3 is TGTGCCAGCACCTCCCCGGGGGGCACAGATACGCAGTATTTT.

The gene calls are TRBV6-5 and TRBJ1-1; no clear D gene. Germline-derived CDR1 and CDR2 are MNHEY and SVGAGI. V lost 2 bases and J 3 bases, leaving 7 bases between the germline ends. CDR3 length: 13 residues. CDR3 sequence reads: CASSYEVDTEAFF. In DNA form, the CDR3 reads TGTGCCAGCAGTTACGAGGTGGACACTGAAGCTTTCTTT.

This rearrangement joins TRBV4-1 to TRBJ2-1; possibly TRBD1 for D (6 bases). The CDR3 runs 15 residues. V gave up 1 base and J gave up 8 bases, with 15 bases separating them. CDR1 and CDR2 from the germline V gene are MGHRA and YSYEKL. The CDR3 spells CASSQGPGQRDEQFF. CDR3 DNA sequence: TGCGCCAGCAGCCAAGGCCCTGGACAGCGCGATGAGCAGTTCTTC.

The CDR3 DNA reads TGTGCCAGCAGCGGACAGTACAATGAGCAGTTCTTC. Translation: CASSGQYNEQFF. V usage is TRBV7-9 and J usage is TRBJ2-1, with D perhaps matching TRBD1 (6 bases). With 5 bases removed from V and 4 bases from J, the gap between germline ends came to 6 bases. The germline gives CDR1 SEHNR, CDR2 FQNEAQ (reference sequence). This CDR3 is built from 12 residues.

The chain has TRBV11-2 and TRBJ2-1; 12 nucleotides agree with TRBD2. This CDR3 spans 15 amino acids. The ends lost 6 bases at V and 8 bases at J; junction bases unmatched: 8. Germline lookup yields CDR1 SGHAT and CDR2 FQNNGV. CDR3 protein: CASRFGLAGSHEQFF. DNA for the CDR3: TGTGCCAGCAGATTTGGACTAGCGGGAAGCCATGAGCAGTTCTTC.

This sequence joins TRBV10-3 and TRBJ2-7; 11 bases match TRBD2. V lost 4 bases, J lost 4 bases, and 6 bases stayed unmatched. The CDR3 loop spans 15 amino acids. Looked up from germline, CDR1 is ENHRY and CDR2 is SYGVKD. CDR3 in amino acids: CAISARLAGQYEQYF. The CDR3 coding sequence is TGTGCCATCAGTGCCAGACTAGCGGGGCAATACGAGCAGTACTTC.

This rearrangement joins TRBV9 to TRBJ2-1; 10 positions match TRBD2. Germline V CDR1 and CDR2: SGDLS, YYNGEE. This CDR3 has 16 amino acids. With 4 bases clipped from V and 8 bases from J, the junction kept 12 bases outside the gene matches. CDR3 DNA: TGTGCCAGCAGCCCCCGGAGGTCTAGCGGGAGTTATGAGCAGTTCTTC. Its protein product is CASSPRRSSGSYEQFF.

The V gene is TRBV11-2, the J gene TRBJ2-6, with a weak D call TRBD1 (6 bases). The V and J ends lost 5 bases and 0 bases respectively, with 8 bases between them. The CDR3 is 15 amino acids. CDR1 is SGHAT and CDR2 is FQNNGV in the germline V gene. The CDR3 region is CASSRDISGANVLTF. Written as DNA, the CDR3 is TGTGCCAGCAGCAGGGACATCTCTGGGGCCAACGTCCTGACTTTC.

The chain recombines TRBV5-6 with TRBJ1-2; a weak D match, TRBD1 (5 bases). Germline assignment: CDR1 SGHDT and CDR2 YYEEEE. CDR3 length: 15 amino acids. V lost 0 bases to trimming and J lost 1 base, with 10 bases between them. CDR3 DNA: TGTGCCAGCAGCTTGGATCAGGGAGGTAACTATGGCTACACCTTC. It is translated as CASSLDQGGNYGYTF.

The chain links TRBV10-1 to TRBJ2-3, with 10 bases identical to TRBD2. Germline CDR1 is WNHNN and CDR2 is SYGVQD (reference sequence). The V segment lost 0 bases and the J segment 4 bases; nucleotides outside the gene matches: 16. The CDR3 has 20 amino acids. The CDR3 sequence: CASSESIGASGSWGADTQYF. In DNA form, the CDR3 reads TGCGCCAGCAGTGAGTCGATAGGGGCTAGCGGGAGCTGGGGCGCAGATACGCAGTATTTT.

This chain joins TRBV19 and TRBJ1-4, with a weak D call TRBD1 (5 bases). CDR3 length: 14 residues. The V end was cut by 6 bases, the J end by 4 bases, with 12 bases between. Germline lookup yields CDR1 LNHDA and CDR2 SQIVND (reference sequence). This chain's CDR3 is CASRGNRINEKLFF. Here the CDR3 DNA reads TGTGCCAGTAGAGGAAACAGGATTAATGAAAAACTGTTTTTT.

The rearrangement joins TRBV4-1 to TRBJ1-6; D is uncertain. Trimming removed 1 base from V and 9 bases from J, with 10 bases in between. Germline V gene lookup returns CDR1 MGHRA and CDR2 YSYEKL. The length of the CDR3 is 14 residues. This chain's CDR3 is CASSQGGLVSPLHF. Written as DNA, the CDR3 is TGCGCCAGCAGCCAAGGCGGGCTGGTTTCACCCCTCCACTTT.

Ten or more counts support this clone. This rearrangement joins TRBV7-9 to TRBJ2-3; 8 bases line up with TRBD1. CDR1 is SEHNR, CDR2 FQNEAQ, per germline (reference sequence). J was trimmed by 3 bases and V by 2 bases; bases with no gene match: 4. The CDR3 is 15 amino acids. The DNA for the CDR3 is TGTGCCAGCAGCTTATTGAGACAGGGGACAGATACGCAGTATTTT. It encodes CASSLLRQGTDTQYF. The full variable domain, in which reference TRBV7-9 and TRBJ2-3 provide the parts outside the CDR3, is DTGVSQNPRHKITKRGQNVTFRCDPISEHNRLYWYRQTLGQGPEFLTYFQNEAQLEKSRLLSDRFSAERPKGSFSTLEIQRTEQGDSAMYLCASSLLRQGTDTQYFGPGTRLTVL.

A few counts support this clone. The chain couples TRBV11-3 to TRBJ1-1, with unresolved D. V was trimmed by 5 bases and J by 1 base, leaving 8 bases between them. The V gene's germline CDR1 is SGHNT and CDR2 YENEEA. There are 13 residues in the CDR3. CDR3 sequence reads: CASSLTRNTEAFF. The DNA of the CDR3 is TGTGCCAGCAGCCTTACACGGAACACTGAAGCTTTCTTT. Based on the CDR3 plus reference TRBV11-3 and TRBJ1-1, the full variable domain is EAGVVQSPRYKIIEKKQPVAFWCNPISGHNTLYWYLQNLGQGPELLIRYENEEAVDDSQLPKDRFSAERLKGVDSTLKIQPAELGDSAVYLCASSLTRNTEAFFGQGTRLTVV.

The gene calls are TRBV7-9 and TRBJ2-1; D may be TRBD1 (6 bases). The germline V and J ends were trimmed by 4 bases and 4 bases, with 14 bases remaining between them. This CDR3 is built from 15 residues. Germline V CDR1 and CDR2: SEHNR, FQNEAQ (reference sequence). The CDR3 here is CASSSQRGRYNEQFF. The CDR3 DNA reads as TGTGCCAGCAGCTCCCAGAGGGGGAGATACAATGAGCAGTTCTTC.

The chain is built from TRBV7-2 and TRBJ2-7; D may be TRBD1 (6 bases). Germline-derived CDR1 and CDR2 are SGHTA and FQGNSA. V gave up 5 bases and J gave up 3 bases, with 8 bases separating them. The CDR3 is 12 residues long. CDR3 in DNA: TGTGCCAGCAGCCTACAGGGCTACGAGCAGTACTTC. Its protein product is CASSLQGYEQYF. Together with reference TRBV7-2 and TRBJ2-7, the CDR3 gives the full variable domain: GAGVSQSPSNKVTEKGKDVELRCDPISGHTALYWYRQSLGQGLEFLIYFQGNSAPDKSGLPSDRFSAERTGGSVSTLTIQRTQQEDSAVYLCASSLQGYEQYFGPGTRLTVT.

This sequence joins TRBV5-1 and TRBJ2-2, with 8 bases identical to TRBD2. V lost 1 base and J lost 6; bases outside the gene matches: 5. Looked up from germline, CDR1 is SGHRS and CDR2 is YFSETQ. The CDR3 extends over 15 amino acids. The DNA of the CDR3 is TGCGCCAGCAGCTTGACAAGCGGGAGTTCCGGGGAGCTGTTTTTT. It encodes CASSLTSGSSGELFF.

In its sample, this clone was seen once. The rearrangement uses TRBV5-5 and TRBJ1-3; TRBD1 matches 8 bases. The CDR3 contains 17 residues. V dropped 0 bases and J dropped 0; count of bases not matched to a gene: 5. Germline CDR1 is SGHKS and CDR2 is YYEKEE (reference sequence). CDR3 bases: TGTGCCAGCAGCTTGGCCAGAGGACAGGGCTCTGGAAACACCATATATTTT. It is translated as CASSLARGQGSGNTIYF. The full variable domain, with the rest looked up from reference TRBV5-5 and TRBJ1-3, is DAGVTQSPTHLIKTRGQQVTLRCSPISGHKSVSWYQQVLGQGPQFIFQYYEKEERGRGNFPDRFSARQFPNYSSELNVNALLLGDSALYLCASSLARGQGSGNTIYFGEGSWLTVV.

CDR3 bases: TGTGCCAGCAGCCCCCGCCCCGGGACTAGCGGGACCGGGGAGCTGTTTTTT. Translating gives CASSPRPGTSGTGELFF. V is TRBV7-6 and J is TRBJ2-2; 12 positions match TRBD2. V lost 5 bases to trimming and J lost 5 bases; unmatched junction nucleotides: 9. CDR3 length: 17 residues. The germline CDR1 and CDR2 sequences are SGHVS and FNYEAQ.

Note on this clone: One junction end does not reproduce the germline sequence, and a read error may be involved. The chain employs TRBV20-1 and TRBJ1-5, with TRBD1 matching 8 bases. The CDR3 totals 11 residues. The germline V gene encodes CDR1 DFQATT and CDR2 SNEGSKA (reference sequence). DNA of the CDR3: TGCAGTGCCATGCCGGACAGGGCTCTGTATTTT. It yields the protein CSAMPDRALYF.

In its sample, this clone was seen once. V usage is TRBV28 and J usage is TRBJ2-1; 8 bases are shared with TRBD2. Trimming cost V 6 bases and J 9 bases; bases outside gene matches: 13. Germline CDR1 is MDHEN and CDR2 is SYDVKM. This CDR3 has 15 residues. This chain's CDR3 is CASSTAGSGMPEQFF. CDR3 nucleotides: TGTGCCAGCAGCACGGCGGGTAGCGGGATGCCTGAGCAGTTCTTC.

The chain couples TRBV28 to TRBJ2-3; TRBD2 agrees at 8 bases. Germline V gene sequence: CDR1 MDHEN, CDR2 SYDVKM. CDR3 length: 14 amino acids. Losses at the gene ends were 6 bases for V and 5 bases for J; bases not matched to a gene: 7. The CDR3: CASRESGRGDTQYF. The CDR3 nucleotides read TGTGCCAGCAGGGAAAGCGGGAGAGGAGATACGCAGTATTTT. Full variable domain (missing parts from reference TRBV28 and TRBJ2-3): DVKVTQSSRYLVKRTGEKVFLECVQDMDHENMFWYRQDPGLGLRLIYFSYDVKMKEKGDIPEGYSVSREKKERFSLILESASTNQTSMYLCASRESGRGDTQYFGPGTRLTVL.

The genes are TRBV7-2 and TRBJ2-1; no reliable D call. The CDR3 covers 18 residues. The V end lost 2 bases, the J end lost 0 bases, and 17 bases lay between the germline ends. From germline, CDR1 is SGHTA and CDR2 FQGNSA. The CDR3 nucleotides read TGTGCCAGCAGCTTATTCTCTCCTCTAATGGTCTCCTACAATGAGCAGTTCTTC. This codes for CASSLFSPLMVSYNEQFF.

The chain joins TRBV3-1 (or the pseudogene TRBV3-2) to TRBJ2-4; D ambiguous. Germline lookup yields CDR1 LGHDT and CDR2 YNNKEL (reference sequence). V was pared by 5 bases and J by 1 base, with 9 bases between. This CDR3 is 14 amino acids long. This CDR3 reads CASSSNFAKNIQYF. The CDR3 nucleotides read TGTGCCAGCAGCTCGAACTTCGCCAAAAACATTCAGTACTTC.